Presented here are 32 T cell receptor beta chains from one specimen sequenced in a study of vaccination effects on CD4 cells after COVID-19. Expansion with viral peptide pools was applied to antigen-specific CD4+ T cells by the ViraFEST assay prior to sequencing. Culture proceeded for about 11 days, and CD4+ T cells were then isolated. All vaccine recipients tested negative for nucleocapsid antibodies and had never contracted SARS-CoV-2 infection. The method was immunoSEQ multiplex PCR; TCRdb's version includes in-frame clones alone and lacks a portion of them. Seen here are about 73,000 clones, under 85% observed once, and the top ten hold around 3%. For these TCRs, the target antigens are not known. Sequences were derived from CD4+ T cells from PBMCs cultured with HCoV-NL63 spike peptides, sampled before COVID-19 vaccination. Receptors were obtained from a human donor who received a COVID-19 vaccine.

V is TRBV10-1 and J is TRBJ1-2; a weak D match, TRBD1 (5 bases). The CDR3 consists of 19 residues. V lost 0 bases and J lost 5, with 25 bases in between. Germline lookup yields CDR1 WNHNN and CDR2 SYGVQD (reference sequence). CDR3 bases: TGCGCCAGCAGTGAGTCGAGAACAGGCCGATTAAACCCTCTTTATGGCTACACCTTC. Translation gives CASSESRTGRLNPLYGYTF.

The chain is built from TRBV2 and TRBJ2-5; 13 bases map to TRBD2. The CDR3 sequence is 14 residues long. Germline loops: CDR1 SNHLY, CDR2 FYNNEI. With 9 bases clipped from V and 5 bases from J, the junction kept 6 bases outside the gene matches. DNA of the CDR3: TGTGCCAGGGGAGGACTAGCGGGGGTCGAGACCCAGTACTTC. It translates to CARGGLAGVETQYF.

CDR3 nucleotides: TGTGCCAGCAGTGACCAGGGGGGGCCGACCGGGGAGCTGTTTTTT. Its translation is CASSDQGGPTGELFF. The chain combines TRBV2 with TRBJ2-2; the D call may be TRBD1 or TRBD2 (7 bases each). The CDR3 is made up of 15 amino acids. The V gene's germline CDR1 is SNHLY and CDR2 FYNNEI. V shed 3 bases and J shed 5 bases, with 13 bases lying between them.

This chain connects TRBV19 to TRBJ2-5; D is unclear. Trimming took 5 bases from V and 0 from J, leaving 7 bases between them. Germline V CDR1 and CDR2: LNHDA, SQIVND (reference sequence). CDR3 size: 13 residues. For the CDR3, the DNA is TGTGCCAGTAGTCGGTCAGACCAAGAGACCCAGTACTTC. This sequence encodes CASSRSDQETQYF.

The V and J genes are TRBV24-1 and TRBJ2-2; D is ambiguous. Trimming shortened V by 9 bases and J by 3 bases, and 4 bases separated the two germline ends. In germline, CDR1 is KGHDR, CDR2 SFDVKD. The CDR3 extends over 11 amino acids. CDR3 coding DNA: TGTGCCACCGGGGACACCGGGGAGCTGTTTTTT. Protein product: CATGDTGELFF.

V gene TRBV28 combines with J gene TRBJ1-5, with D tentatively TRBD1 (5 bases). Germline CDR1 reads MDHEN; CDR2 reads SYDVKM. The CDR3 contains 14 residues. The V end lost 3 bases, the J end lost 9 bases, and 15 bases lay between the germline ends. The CDR3 loop reads CASSLFRTGAPQHF. CDR3 DNA sequence: TGTGCCAGCAGTTTGTTCCGCACCGGGGCGCCCCAGCATTTT. Looking up the rest from reference TRBV28 and TRBJ1-5 gives the full variable domain: DVKVTQSSRYLVKRTGEKVFLECVQDMDHENMFWYRQDPGLGLRLIYFSYDVKMKEKGDIPEGYSVSREKKERFSLILESASTNQTSMYLCASSLFRTGAPQHFGDGTRLSIL.

The table lists this clone with a few counts. V is TRBV6-5 and J is TRBJ1-6, with 8 bases aligning to TRBD1. This CDR3 is built from 12 residues. The J segment lost 10 bases and the V segment lost 9 bases, leaving 5 bases of the junction unmatched. Germline V gives CDR1 MNHEY, CDR2 SVGAGI. The CDR3 region has the DNA TGTGCCAGTGGACAGGGTGAGTCACCCCTCCACTTT. Translating it yields CASGQGESPLHF.

This clone has only a few counts. The rearrangement links TRBV9 to TRBJ2-2; the D gene is possibly TRBD1 (6 bases). This CDR3 is 15 amino acids long. Germline assignment: CDR1 SGDLS and CDR2 YYNGEE. The V end lost 5 bases, the J end lost 0 bases, and 11 bases lay between the germline ends. The CDR3 nucleotides read TGTGCCAGCAGTAGGGGGACGGCGAACACCGGGGAGCTGTTTTTT. It yields the protein CASSRGTANTGELFF.

The chain couples TRBV6-5 to TRBJ2-7; maybe TRBD2 (6 bases). Trimming took 9 bases from V and 0 from J, leaving 15 bases between them. CDR1 and CDR2 from the germline V gene are MNHEY and SVGAGI. The CDR3 is made up of 14 amino acids. The CDR3 bases are TGTGCCAGGCCATCGGGGAGGAGCTCCTACGAGCAGTACGTC. It translates to CARPSGRSSYEQYV.

V and J are TRBV10-3 and TRBJ1-3; maybe TRBD1 (6 bases). Germline CDR1 and CDR2: ENHRY and SYGVKD. Trimming pared 3 bases from V and 6 bases from J, leaving 15 bases between. The CDR3 has 15 amino acids. The CDR3 sequence is CAISESGDTLNTIYF. The CDR3 nucleotides read TGTGCCATCAGTGAAAGTGGGGACACGTTAAACACCATATATTTT.

This chain uses TRBV9 with TRBJ2-1, with D perhaps given as TRBD1 or TRBD2 (6 bases each). The CDR3 length is 16 residues. Trimming took off 6 bases at V and 3 bases at J, with 19 bases between the two ends. The V gene's germline CDR1 is SGDLS and CDR2 YYNGEE. CDR3 residues: CASTGRGDTHYNEQFF. CDR3 nucleotide sequence: TGTGCCAGCACCGGGAGAGGGGACACCCACTACAATGAGCAGTTCTTC.

The rearrangement links TRBV7-3 to TRBJ1-3; D is uncertain. This CDR3 has 14 amino acids. V lost 4 bases and J 8 bases, leaving 15 bases between the germline ends. Germline CDR1 and CDR2: SGHTA and FQGTGA. The CDR3: CASSSALPWDTIYF. CDR3 in DNA: TGTGCCAGCAGCTCTGCTCTCCCTTGGGACACCATATATTTT.

The chain is built from TRBV6-6 and TRBJ2-7, with no clear D. Per the germline V gene, CDR1 is MNHNY and CDR2 is SVGAGI (reference sequence). The CDR3 length is 13 residues. The V and J ends lost 0 bases and 3 bases respectively, with 6 bases between them. The chain's CDR3 is CASSYSTYYEQYV. CDR3 DNA: TGTGCCAGCAGTTACTCGACTTACTACGAGCAGTACGTC.

The chain combines TRBV2 with TRBJ2-7, with 8 bases identical to TRBD1. Germline values: CDR1 SNHLY, CDR2 FYNNEI. CDR3 length equals 14 residues. CDR3 region: CASKRDRTSFEQYV. For the CDR3, the DNA is TGTGCCAGCAAAAGGGACAGGACCTCCTTCGAGCAGTACGTC.

For the CDR3, the DNA is TGTGCCAGCAGTTGGGGCAGGGAGGGATCTGAAGCTTTCTTT. Translation gives CASSWGREGSEAFF. J is TRBJ1-1 and V is TRBV6-5; D is perhaps TRBD1 (5 bases). The germline V gene encodes CDR1 MNHEY and CDR2 SVGAGI. The CDR3 contains 14 residues. V dropped 4 bases and J dropped 6 bases, with 15 bases sitting between them.

V usage is TRBV28 and J usage is TRBJ1-1; 7 bases line up with TRBD1. This CDR3 contains 15 residues. In germline, CDR1 is MDHEN, CDR2 SYDVKM. The V gene end was trimmed by 6 bases and the J gene end by 1 base; junction bases not matched to a gene: 8. CDR3 region: CASRPEGTANTEAFF. The CDR3, as DNA: TGTGCCAGCAGGCCCGAAGGGACAGCGAACACTGAAGCTTTCTTT.

The chain is built from TRBV5-1 and TRBJ2-5, with TRBD2 matching 15 bases. Germline CDR1 SGHRS, CDR2 YFSETQ. The CDR3 is made up of 17 amino acids. Trimming cost V 4 bases and J 2 bases; bases outside gene matches: 6. The CDR3 sequence: CASSDGLAGGGQETQYF. CDR3 bases: TGCGCCAGCAGCGACGGACTAGCGGGGGGGGGTCAAGAGACCCAGTACTTC.

This rearrangement joins TRBV7-8 to TRBJ1-4; TRBD1 is a possible D gene (5 bases). The V end was cut by 1 base, the J end by 6 bases, with 15 bases between. This CDR3 is built from 16 residues. Germline loops: CDR1 SGHVS, CDR2 FQNEAQ. The CDR3 bases are TGTGCCAGCAGCTTAGTTGCGGCAGGGACGTATGAAAAACTGTTTTTT. Its protein product is CASSLVAAGTYEKLFF.

The chain uses TRBV6-5 and TRBJ2-3; possibly TRBD2 for D (5 bases). This CDR3 is built from 13 residues. Germline V gene lookup returns CDR1 MNHEY and CDR2 SVGAGI. Trimming removed 8 bases from V and 0 bases from J, with 9 bases in between. The CDR3 is CASLAYSTDTQYF. CDR3 nucleotide sequence: TGTGCCAGCCTAGCCTATAGCACAGATACGCAGTATTTT.

The chain recombines TRBV7-2 with TRBJ1-5; tentative D call: TRBD1 (5 bases). This CDR3 has 17 residues. Trimming took off 0 bases at V and 4 bases at J, with 16 bases between the two ends. CDR1 and CDR2 (germline): SGHTA, FQGNSA. The CDR3 coding sequence is TGTGCCAGCAGCTTAGCAGTGGCGGCAGGGAGGAATCAGCCCCAGCATTTT. Encoded protein: CASSLAVAAGRNQPQHF.

In DNA form, the CDR3 reads TGTGCCAGCCGGACAGGGGCAGTAATTGACACCGGGGAGCTGTTTTTT. Its translation: CASRTGAVIDTGELFF. This rearrangement joins TRBV11-1 to TRBJ2-2; 9 bases match TRBD1. Germline CDR1 and CDR2: SGHAT and FQDESV (reference sequence). This CDR3 is 16 amino acids long. V lost 8 bases, J lost 3 bases, and 10 bases stayed unmatched.

The chain has TRBV7-6 and TRBJ2-2; D could derive from TRBD1 or TRBD2 (7 bases each). CDR1 is SGHVS and CDR2 is FNYEAQ in the germline V gene. V lost 7 bases and J 2 bases, leaving 17 bases between the germline ends. The CDR3 has 16 amino acids. CDR3 bases: TGTGCCAGCACCAGGGGGAGGGGACCTAACACCGGGGAGCTGTTTTTT. It yields the protein CASTRGRGPNTGELFF.

This clone was seen a handful of times. The rearrangement uses TRBV14 and TRBJ1-1; a weak D match, TRBD1 (5 bases). This CDR3 is 14 amino acids long. Germline V CDR1 and CDR2: SGHDN, FVKESK. Trimming stripped 4 bases from V and 4 bases from J, with 13 bases between. The CDR3 DNA is TGTGCCAGCAGCCCCCGTTGGGGGGGCACTGAAGCTTTCTTT. Its translation is CASSPRWGGTEAFF.

The rearrangement uses TRBV7-9 and TRBJ1-4; D is unresolved. V lost 3 bases and J lost 0, with 5 bases in between. Germline-derived CDR1 and CDR2 are SEHNR and FQNEAQ (reference sequence). The length of the CDR3 is 14 residues. The CDR3 region has the DNA TGTGCCAGCAGCTTGGATGCAACTAATGAAAAACTGTTTTTT. Its protein is CASSLDATNEKLFF.

This clone was seen a few times. The chain links TRBV4-1 to TRBJ2-6; TRBD1 matches 7 bases. Germline V CDR1 and CDR2: MGHRA, YSYEKL. The CDR3 covers 17 residues. V shed 0 bases, J shed 2 bases, and the junction held 4 bases outside the gene matches. The CDR3 region has the DNA TGCGCCAGCAGCCAAGATCGGCAGGGGGCTGGGGCCAACGTCCTGACTTTC. Protein sequence: CASSQDRQGAGANVLTF.

The V and J genes are TRBV11-2 and TRBJ2-1; 7 nucleotides align to TRBD1. CDR3 length: 12 amino acids. The J segment lost 10 bases and the V segment lost 5 bases, leaving 5 bases of the junction unmatched. Germline values: CDR1 SGHAT, CDR2 FQNNGV. The CDR3 loop is CASSKDRDEQFF. In DNA, the CDR3 is TGTGCCAGCAGCAAAGACAGGGACGAGCAGTTCTTC.

The chain joins TRBV21-1 to TRBJ2-5; TRBD1, as called in the table, went unchecked against the DNA. TRBV21-1 is listed as a pseudogene. There are 17 residues in the CDR3. The CDR3 loop is CASSKEGGRGLQETQYF. In DNA form, the CDR3 reads TGTGCCAGCAGCAAAGAAGGTGGCAGGGGGCTCCAAGAGACCCAGTACTTC.

The chain carries TRBV7-2 and TRBJ1-4, with 7 bases lining up with TRBD1. V dropped 5 bases and J dropped 5; count of bases not matched to a gene: 5. Germline CDR1 reads SGHTA; CDR2 reads FQGNSA. This CDR3 comprises 14 residues. The CDR3 protein is CASSRGQLNEKLFF. In nucleotides, the CDR3 is TGTGCCAGCAGCCGGGGACAGTTAAATGAAAAACTGTTTTTT.

This clone was seen more than once but under ten times. This chain links TRBV4-1 with TRBJ2-5; 11 nucleotides match TRBD2. The CDR3 consists of 16 residues. After removal of 2 bases from V and 5 bases from J, the junction contained 7 bases not matched to a gene. The germline V gene has CDR1 MGHRA and CDR2 YSYEKL. CDR3 nucleotide sequence: TGCGCCAGCAGCCAAATTAGCGGGGGGGCCCGGGAGACCCAGTACTTC. Protein sequence: CASSQISGGARETQYF.

The chain uses TRBV7-9 and TRBJ2-1; D is undetermined. This CDR3 has 15 amino acids. Germline V lookup: CDR1 SEHNR, CDR2 FQNEAQ (reference sequence). The V gene lost 4 bases and the J gene lost 0 bases, with 10 bases spanning the gap. CDR3 residues: CASSSTHRSYNEQFF. In DNA form, the CDR3 reads TGTGCCAGCAGCTCGACACATCGCTCCTACAATGAGCAGTTCTTC.

The chain recombines TRBV6-5 with TRBJ1-1, with a possible D match to TRBD1 (5 bases). The CDR3 totals 14 residues. Trimming took 7 bases from V and 1 from J, leaving 13 bases between them. Per the germline V gene, CDR1 is MNHEY and CDR2 is SVGAGI. This CDR3 reads CASTFSQGNTEAFF. The CDR3 DNA is TGTGCCAGCACATTTAGTCAGGGGAACACTGAAGCTTTCTTT.

This clone is medium-sized. This sequence joins TRBV3-1 (or the pseudogene TRBV3-2) and TRBJ1-6; a possible D gene is TRBD1 (5 bases). The CDR3 runs to 12 residues. The germline V and J ends were trimmed by 6 bases and 8 bases, with 8 bases remaining between them. Germline V gene lookup returns CDR1 LGHDT and CDR2 YNNKEL (reference sequence). The CDR3 loop is CASSPGYSPLHF. The DNA for the CDR3 is TGTGCCAGCAGTCCAGGGTATTCACCCCTCCACTTT.